This section outlines one T cell receptor (beta chain) sequence together with its context. The libraries were made with immunoSEQ v3. Libraries were prepared by immunoSEQ multiplex PCR; TCRdb keeps only in-frame clonotypes and omits some of them. The data contain fewer than 65,000 clones, 70% to 90% of them singletons. Time point given: pre-treatment sample, taken before nivolumab and TIL therapy. CDR3 length: 17 residues. V dropped 0 bases and J dropped 4; count of bases not matched to a gene: 7. Germline V gene data show CDR1 as KGHDR and CDR2 as SFDVKD. This specimen comes from a study of TIL therapy for anti-PD-1-resistant metastatic lung cancer. Background on the study: Progressing patients received lymphodepletion, expanded TIL infusion and IL-2.

The receptor was isolated from a person between 25 and 80 years old with non-small cell lung cancer. The J gene is TRBJ2-2, the V gene TRBV24-1; 7 nucleotides line up with TRBD1. This specimen was blood, taken at baseline. The CDR3 reads CATSDLPTGSVTGELFF. As DNA, the CDR3 is TGTGCCACCAGTGATTTGCCGACAGGGTCGGTCACCGGGGAGCTGTTTTTT.